The 27 T cell receptor beta chains listed next were all sequenced from one sample in a study of T-cell reconstitution after alpha-beta-depleted transplantation in children. The library targeted TCRbeta and was prepared with unique molecular identifiers. A single record per CDR3 protein comes from TCRdb applying MiXCR to the PCR reads. The sample comprises fewer than 450,000 distinct CDR3 sequences, under 20% of which are singletons, and roughly 40% rests with the top ten. The sequenced sample was PBMCs, mostly from graft donor cells, obtained 360 days after TCRalphabeta/CD19-depleted stem cell transplant. These receptors all stem from a male patient aged 2 to 9 who had a stem cell transplant for acute lymphoblastic leukemia, so the T cells may come from the graft donor.

This chain joins TRBV6-1 and TRBJ2-1; 13 bases are a match to TRBD2. The V gene's germline CDR1 is MNHNS and CDR2 SASEGT. Trimming removed 5 bases from V and 6 bases from J; junction bases left unmatched: 7. This CDR3 spans 16 amino acids. CDR3 amino acids: CASSKLAGGPVNEQFF. CDR3 bases: TGTGCCAGCAGTAAACTAGCGGGAGGGCCAGTCAATGAGCAGTTCTTC.

This sequence joins TRBV20-1 and TRBJ2-1, with D possibly matching TRBD2 (6 bases). V shed 3 bases and J shed 4 bases, with 19 bases lying between them. The CDR3 has 16 amino acids. The germline V gene encodes CDR1 DFQATT and CDR2 SNEGSKA (reference sequence). As DNA, the CDR3 is TGCAGTGCTAGCAATATAAGGAGGGCCAATTACAATGAGCAGTTCTTC. Translated: CSASNIRRANYNEQFF.

At least ten counts were recorded for this clonotype. One junction end disagrees with the germline gene, perhaps due to a read error. The chain is built from TRBV20-1 and TRBJ2-1, with D unresolved. The germline V gene has CDR1 DFQATT and CDR2 SNEGSKA (reference sequence). The CDR3 is 10 amino acids. The CDR3 loop reads CSARDGEQFF. Here the CDR3 DNA reads TGCAGTGCGAGAGACGGGGAGCAGTTCTTC.

Worth noting for this clonotype: Relative to the germline gene, one junction end is altered; a read error may explain this. This rearrangement joins TRBV12-3 or TRBV12-4 to TRBJ2-7, with D possibly matching TRBD1 (6 bases). The CDR3 is 16 residues long. The CDR3 region is CGSSLAVQGISYEQYF. Here the CDR3 DNA reads TGTGGCAGCAGTTTAGCCGTACAGGGAATCTCCTACGAGCAGTACTTC.

This clonotype was observed at least ten times. V is TRBV15 and J is TRBJ2-2, with D hard to call. Looked up from germline, CDR1 is LNHNV and CDR2 is YYDKDF (reference sequence). Trimming pared 2 bases from V and 5 bases from J, leaving 6 bases between. This CDR3 has 13 residues. CDR3 sequence reads: CATSRLRTGELFF. The DNA of the CDR3 is TGTGCCACCAGCAGACTCAGGACCGGGGAGCTGTTTTTT.

This clonotype was observed a handful of times. The chain has TRBV5-4 and TRBJ2-4, with D perhaps assigned TRBD1 or TRBD2 (5 bases each). This CDR3 contains 19 residues. With 0 bases removed from V and 3 bases from J, the gap between germline ends came to 22 bases. Looked up from germline, CDR1 is SGHNT and CDR2 is YYREEE (reference sequence). The CDR3 region has the DNA TGTGCCAGCAGCTTGGAGGGGCAGGATTTCGGGGTTGGCAAAAACATTCAGTACTTC. It translates to CASSLEGQDFGVGKNIQYF. Variable domain in full (rest from reference TRBV5-4 and TRBJ2-4): ETGVTQSPTHLIKTRGQQVTLRCSSQSGHNTVSWYQQALGQGPQFIFQYYREEENGRGNFPPRFSGLQFPNYSSELNVNALELDDSALYLCASSLEGQDFGVGKNIQYFGAGTRLSVL.

This chain uses TRBV7-9 with TRBJ2-1, with unresolved D. The CDR3 sequence is 14 residues long. In germline, CDR1 is SEHNR, CDR2 FQNEAQ (reference sequence). Trimming took 6 bases from V and 8 from J, leaving 17 bases between them. The CDR3 region is CASRGNARLHEQFF. CDR3 nucleotides: TGTGCCAGCAGAGGGAACGCGAGATTACATGAGCAGTTCTTC.

V usage is TRBV27 and J usage is TRBJ2-7; TRBD2 matches 10 bases. The CDR3 sequence is 13 residues long. Germline assignment: CDR1 MNHEY and CDR2 SMNVEV (reference sequence). Unmatched junction bases numbered 6, after V lost 9 bases and J lost 4 bases. The CDR3 nucleotides are TGTGCCAGTCGAGTGACTAGCGGGTACGAGCAGTACTTC. It encodes CASRVTSGYEQYF.

This clonotype was detected only a few times. The chain has TRBV20-1 and TRBJ1-6; perhaps TRBD1 as D (5 bases). Germline assignment: CDR1 DFQATT and CDR2 SNEGSKA (reference sequence). V shed 3 bases and J shed 0 bases, with 9 bases lying between them. The CDR3 covers 15 residues. The CDR3 loop reads CSASRVPSYNSPLHF. Written as DNA, the CDR3 is TGCAGTGCTAGCAGGGTCCCCTCCTATAATTCACCCCTCCACTTT.

This clonotype was detected ten times or more. This sequence joins TRBV7-6 and TRBJ2-5; TRBD2 matches at 13 bases. V was pared by 1 base and J by 2 bases, with 10 bases of the junction left unmatched. Per germline, CDR1 SGHVS and CDR2 FNYEAQ. CDR3 length equals 19 residues. CDR3 sequence reads: CASSLVHGTSGNLQETQYF. DNA for the CDR3: TGTGCCAGCAGCTTAGTCCATGGGACTAGCGGGAATTTGCAAGAGACCCAGTACTTC.

There are many counts of this clonotype. The chain has TRBV28 and TRBJ2-5; tentatively, D is TRBD2 (6 bases). The germline gives CDR1 MDHEN, CDR2 SYDVKM. CDR3 size: 16 residues. The V and J ends lost 2 bases and 4 bases respectively, with 17 bases between them. CDR3 sequence reads: CASSLISDLGGETQYF. CDR3 nucleotide sequence: TGTGCCAGCAGTTTAATTAGCGACCTGGGGGGAGAGACCCAGTACTTC.

The gene calls are TRBV4-3 and TRBJ1-1; the D is unclear. The germline CDR1 and CDR2 sequences are LGHNA and YSLEER. This CDR3 is built from 16 residues. V was trimmed by 0 bases and J by 2 bases, leaving 13 bases between them. CDR3 in amino acids: CASSQDHYGRNTEAFF. As DNA, the CDR3 is TGCGCCAGCAGCCAAGATCACTATGGCCGAAACACTGAAGCTTTCTTT.

This clonotype was picked up a small number of times. Here the CDR3 reads CASSSDQGAPGANVLTF. The CDR3 region has the DNA TGTGCCAGCAGCTCAGACCAAGGGGCCCCTGGGGCCAACGTCCTGACTTTC. This chain links TRBV5-6 with TRBJ2-6; tentatively, D is TRBD1 (5 bases). Per the germline V gene, CDR1 is SGHDT and CDR2 is YYEEEE. V shed 3 bases and J shed 2 bases, with 15 bases lying between them. The CDR3 totals 17 residues.

This clonotype was observed at least ten times. The chain carries TRBV5-1 and TRBJ2-1, with D possibly TRBD2 on 6 matching bases. CDR3 length: 16 amino acids. Germline V CDR1 and CDR2: SGHRS, YFSETQ. V was clipped by 0 bases and J by 7 bases, with 17 bases between them. Written as DNA, the CDR3 is TGCGCCAGCAGCTTGGGACGCGGGAACGTTGGGAATGAGCAGTTCTTC. The encoded protein is CASSLGRGNVGNEQFF.

This clonotype was seen repeatedly, ten times or more. This sequence joins TRBV12-3 or TRBV12-4 and TRBJ2-2; 7 bases map to TRBD2. V was clipped by 6 bases and J by 1 base; unmatched bases: 5. The CDR3 contains 15 residues. CDR3 DNA: TGTGCCAGCAGCCGACTAGCCGTGAACACCGGGGAGCTGTTTTTT. Its translation is CASSRLAVNTGELFF.

This clonotype was detected many times. The V gene is TRBV5-1, the J gene TRBJ2-1, with D possibly matching TRBD2 (7 bases). Between the trimmed V and J ends, which lost 3 bases and 3 bases, there was a span of 13 bases. This CDR3 is 15 amino acids long. From germline, CDR1 is SGHRS and CDR2 YFSETQ. CDR3 DNA sequence: TGCGCCAGCAGCTCCCTGGGAGGGGGCTACAATGAGCAGTTCTTC. This encodes CASSSLGGGYNEQFF. The full variable domain, rest sourced from reference TRBV5-1 and TRBJ2-1, is KAGVTQTPRYLIKTRGQQVTLSCSPISGHRSVSWYQQTPGQGLQFLFEYFSETQRNKGNFPGRFSGRQFSNSRSEMNVSTLELGDSALYLCASSSLGGGYNEQFFGPGTRLTVL.

This clonotype was observed a few times. V is TRBV7-8 and J is TRBJ2-1, with 7 bases identical to TRBD2. The CDR3 covers 16 residues. Losses at the gene ends were 2 bases for V and 8 bases for J; bases not matched to a gene: 12. Per the germline V gene, CDR1 is SGHVS and CDR2 is FQNEAQ. CDR3 nucleotide sequence: TGTGCCAGCAGCTTATACGCCAAGCGGGAAGAGTATGAGCAGTTCTTC. It codes for CASSLYAKREEYEQFF.

In this sample, this clonotype turned up many times. This chain joins TRBV19 and TRBJ1-5; 10 bases map to TRBD1. Trimming removed 3 bases from V and 1 base from J; junction bases left unmatched: 3. The CDR3 is 16 residues long. Germline lookup yields CDR1 LNHDA and CDR2 SQIVND (reference sequence). The CDR3 DNA reads as TGTGCCAGTAGTATCCGGACAGGGGGGAGCAATCAGCCCCAGCATTTT. It codes for CASSIRTGGSNQPQHF. Combining the CDR3 with reference TRBV19 and TRBJ1-5 gives the whole variable domain DGGITQSPKYLFRKEGQNVTLSCEQNLNHDAMYWYRQDPGQGLRLIYYSQIVNDFQKGDIAEGYSVSREKKESFPLTVTSAQKNPTAFYLCASSIRTGGSNQPQHFGDGTRLSIL.

The V call is TRBV18, the J call TRBJ2-2; D may match TRBD1 or TRBD2 (5 bases each). Looked up from germline, CDR1 is KGHSH and CDR2 is LQKENI. The V and J ends lost 2 bases and 4 bases respectively, with 17 bases between them. This CDR3 spans 17 amino acids. The CDR3 sequence: CASSPMMKGTGTGELFF. The CDR3, as DNA: TGTGCCAGCTCACCAATGATGAAGGGGACGGGCACCGGGGAGCTGTTTTTT.

Ten or more counts support this clonotype. The chain recombines TRBV6-5 with TRBJ2-7, with D tentatively TRBD1 (6 bases). With 5 bases removed from V and 5 bases from J, the gap between germline ends came to 10 bases. Germline CDR1 reads MNHEY; CDR2 reads SVGAGI. This CDR3 has 12 residues. The CDR3 spells CASSNRVNEQYF. The CDR3, as DNA: TGTGCCAGCAGTAACAGGGTAAACGAGCAGTACTTC.

V usage is TRBV29-1 and J usage is TRBJ2-3; 8 nucleotides match TRBD2. The J segment lost 8 bases and the V segment lost 2 bases, leaving 15 bases of the junction unmatched. There are 16 residues in the CDR3. Germline assignment: CDR1 SQVTM and CDR2 ANQGSEA. This CDR3 is CSVELEAGEGGPTQYF. CDR3 DNA sequence: TGCAGCGTTGAATTGGAAGCGGGAGAGGGGGGCCCTACGCAGTATTTT.

V and J are TRBV9 and TRBJ2-7; 8 nucleotides line up with TRBD2. The germline gives CDR1 SGDLS, CDR2 YYNGEE. The CDR3 is made up of 20 amino acids. Trimming took 0 bases from V and 4 from J; bases not matched to a gene: 21. CDR3 nucleotide sequence: TGTGCCAGCAGCGTAGCGTTGGCTCTTTACGACGGGACTAGTGGGTACGAGCAGTACTTC. Its translation: CASSVALALYDGTSGYEQYF.

CDR3 nucleotide sequence: TGTGCCAGCAGCTTAAGGGTCCCGGACTCAGATACGCAGTATTTT. This codes for CASSLRVPDSDTQYF. V and J are TRBV7-6 and TRBJ2-3; D might be TRBD2 (5 bases). The germline gives CDR1 SGHVS, CDR2 FNYEAQ. V gave up 2 bases and J gave up 4 bases, with 13 bases separating them. CDR3 length: 15 amino acids.

This clonotype came up a few times. The chain combines TRBV5-6 with TRBJ2-7, with 9 bases aligning to TRBD1. Germline CDR1 and CDR2: SGHDT and YYEEEE. The J segment lost 0 bases and the V segment lost 3 bases, leaving 7 bases of the junction unmatched. CDR3 length: 16 residues. The CDR3 is CASSSHRGLFSYEQYF. As DNA, the CDR3 is TGTGCCAGCAGCTCCCACAGGGGGCTTTTCTCCTACGAGCAGTACTTC.

This clonotype was seen repeatedly, ten times or more. This chain joins TRBV12-3 or TRBV12-4 and TRBJ2-2; maybe TRBD2 (6 bases). CDR3 length: 16 residues. With 3 bases removed from V and 3 bases from J, the gap between germline ends came to 14 bases. In DNA form, the CDR3 reads TGTGCCAGCAGTTTCGGGGGACTCATTCACACCGGGGAGCTGTTTTTT. It codes for CASSFGGLIHTGELFF.

V gene TRBV28 combines with J gene TRBJ2-2; 7 positions agree with TRBD2. The germline V gene encodes CDR1 MDHEN and CDR2 SYDVKM. CDR3 size: 16 residues. J was trimmed by 6 bases and V by 0 bases; bases with no gene match: 7. The CDR3 region has the DNA TGTGCCAGCAGTTTATGGGGTAGTAGCGGGCCCGGGGAGCTGTTTTTT. Protein product: CASSLWGSSGPGELFF.

The chain combines TRBV3-1 with TRBJ1-5, with TRBD1 identical over 8 bases. The CDR3 extends over 15 amino acids. CDR1 is LGHDT and CDR2 is YNNKEL in the germline V gene (reference sequence). V was pared by 5 bases and J by 3 bases, with 6 bases of the junction left unmatched. The CDR3 sequence: CASSERQGFNQPQHF. CDR3 sequence (DNA): TGTGCCAGCAGCGAAAGACAGGGGTTCAATCAGCCCCAGCATTTT.